This TCR beta chain was retrieved from a study of cytomegalovirus exposure and HLA in healthy donors. Study results and limitations: Later analysis revealed greater clonal expansion in HLA-associated TCR beta chains than in equally common others. An analysis done earlier found most TCR beta V segments productive about 87% or about 30% of the time. Whilst most TCR sequences proved rare, a subset of public TCRs occurred across many donors. As a later analysis showed, a missense DCLRE1C variant was linked to trimming of TCR beta V- and J-genes.

With 60 Vbeta and 13 Jbeta primers, the PCR was carried out. Here immunoSEQ multiplex PCR was the method, and the copy in TCRdb shows in-frame clones only, minus some. The table counts 100,000 to 150,000 clones; under 3.5% lies in the top ten. V was cut by 2 bases and J by 0 bases, with 11 bases left in between. Germline CDR1 reads LNHDA; CDR2 reads SQIVND (reference sequence). The CDR3 totals 16 residues. In regard to this clone: The antigen is unknown.

This clonotype originated in a man aged 30-40 years in good health and CMV-seronegative. The V call is TRBV19, the J call TRBJ1-5, with D tentatively TRBD1 (6 bases). Sequenced sample: PBMCs. For the CDR3, the DNA is TGTGCCAGTAGTATATCGACAGGCCATAGCAATCAGCCCCAGCATTTT. Encoded protein: CASSISTGHSNQPQHF. The complete variable domain, with remaining parts taken from reference TRBV19 and TRBJ1-5, reads DGGITQSPKYLFRKEGQNVTLSCEQNLNHDAMYWYRQDPGQGLRLIYYSQIVNDFQKGDIAEGYSVSREKKESFPLTVTSAQKNPTAFYLCASSISTGHSNQPQHFGDGTRLSIL.